This record covers a single T cell receptor beta chain. This specimen comes from a study of blood T cell repertoires in COVID-19. Repertoires were generated with immunoSEQ multiplex PCR, while TCRdb's copy carries only in-frame clones and drops some. The sample consists of fewer than 200,000 clones, roughly 85% of them appearing once. The sequenced sample consisted of peripheral blood. The receptor comes from a man over 45 with active or convalescent COVID-19.

CDR3 region: CTSSQRDRGGETQYF. The CDR3 DNA sequence: TGCACCAGCAGCCAACGGGACAGGGGGGGGGAGACCCAGTACTTC. V is TRBV1 and J is TRBJ2-5; the D call of TRBD1 is as the table states it, not checked on the DNA. TRBV1 is tagged as a pseudogene. The CDR3 is 15 residues long.